Sequencing of this TCR beta chain was carried out in a study of CD8+ T cells in alopecia areata. Study in general: Treatment comprised oral tofacitinib, 5 to 10 mg twice daily, in treated patients.

Extracted RNA was reverse transcribed into cDNA, the sequencing template. Only in-frame clones appear in the TCRdb table, and some are missing; sequencing was by immunoSEQ multiplex PCR. The table includes around 120,000 clones, approximately 53% detected once. Documented treatment: oral pan-JAK inhibitor, 5-10 mg twice daily. It was from alopecia areata patients that lesional scalp punch biopsies and peripheral blood were collected. CDR1 is MGHDK and CDR2 is SYGVNS in the germline V gene. The CDR3 is 18 amino acids. V lost 0 bases to trimming and J lost 1 base, with 13 bases between them. A few counts support this clone.

Specimen: CD4+ T cells sorted from blood, collected at week 4, from a patient treated with tofacitinib. The TCR comes from a human donor with alopecia areata. V gene TRBV25-1 combines with J gene TRBJ2-6; the D call may be TRBD1 or TRBD2 (5 bases each). In DNA form, the CDR3 reads TGTGCCAGCAGTGAATATAGGGGACCGGGTTCTGGGGCCAACGTCCTGACTTTC. Protein: CASSEYRGPGSGANVLTF.